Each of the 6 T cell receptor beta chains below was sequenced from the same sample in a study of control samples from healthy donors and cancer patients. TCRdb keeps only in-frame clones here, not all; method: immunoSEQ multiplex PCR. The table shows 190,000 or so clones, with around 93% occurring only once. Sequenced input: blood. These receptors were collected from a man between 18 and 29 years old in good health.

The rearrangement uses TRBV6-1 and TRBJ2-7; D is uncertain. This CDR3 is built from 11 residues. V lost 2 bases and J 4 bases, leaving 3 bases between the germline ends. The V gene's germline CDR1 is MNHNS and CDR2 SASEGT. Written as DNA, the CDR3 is TGTGCCAGCAGTGAAAATTACGAGCAGTACTTC. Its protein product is CASSENYEQYF.

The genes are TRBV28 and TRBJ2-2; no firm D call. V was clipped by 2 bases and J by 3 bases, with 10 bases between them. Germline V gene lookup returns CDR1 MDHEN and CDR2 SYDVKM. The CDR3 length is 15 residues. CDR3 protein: CASSLVELYTGELFF. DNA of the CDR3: TGTGCCAGCAGTTTAGTTGAACTTTACACCGGGGAGCTGTTTTTT.

CDR3 DNA: TGTGCCAGCCGTCCCCACCAGGGGTCCGCCAATCAGCCCCAGCATTTT. It codes for CASRPHQGSANQPQHF. The genes are TRBV28 and TRBJ1-5; D perhaps matches TRBD1 (6 bases). Germline assignment: CDR1 MDHEN and CDR2 SYDVKM. The V and J ends lost 8 bases and 3 bases respectively, with 20 bases between them. The CDR3 loop spans 16 amino acids.

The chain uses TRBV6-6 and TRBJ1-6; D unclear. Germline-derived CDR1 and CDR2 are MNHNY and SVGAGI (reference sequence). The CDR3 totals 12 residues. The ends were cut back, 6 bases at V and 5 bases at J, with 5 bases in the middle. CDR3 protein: CASRNHNSPLHF. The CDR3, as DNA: TGTGCCAGCAGGAATCATAATTCACCCCTCCACTTT.

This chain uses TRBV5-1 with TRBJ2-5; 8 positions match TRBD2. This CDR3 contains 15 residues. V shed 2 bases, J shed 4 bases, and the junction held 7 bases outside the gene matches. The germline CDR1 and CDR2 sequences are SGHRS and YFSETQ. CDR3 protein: CASSFMGLAGETQYF. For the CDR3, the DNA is TGCGCCAGCAGCTTTATGGGGCTAGCGGGAGAGACCCAGTACTTC. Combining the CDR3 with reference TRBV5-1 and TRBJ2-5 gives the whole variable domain KAGVTQTPRYLIKTRGQQVTLSCSPISGHRSVSWYQQTPGQGLQFLFEYFSETQRNKGNFPGRFSGRQFSNSRSEMNVSTLELGDSALYLCASSFMGLAGETQYFGPGTRLLVL.

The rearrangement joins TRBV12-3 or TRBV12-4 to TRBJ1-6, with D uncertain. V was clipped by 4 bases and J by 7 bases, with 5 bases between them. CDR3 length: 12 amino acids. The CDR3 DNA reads TGTGCCAGCAGTTCGAGCAATTCACCCCTCCACTTT. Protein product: CASSSSNSPLHF.